What follows is one T cell receptor (beta chain) and its context. The source of the sample is a study of blood T cell repertoires in COVID-19. Germline CDR1 and CDR2: SGHTA and FQGTGA. CDR3 length: 15 amino acids. The V end was cut by 6 bases, the J end by 5 bases, with 17 bases between. Methods used by the authors: By means of reference gene primer amplification, nucleated cell counts were estimated. Clones were sequenced by immunoSEQ multiplex PCR, and TCRdb holds only the in-frame ones, with some missing. The D gene and trimming were derived from the DNA, and the V and J assignments and clone size from that table. Found here are 180,000 or so clones, more than 70% of them singletons; the top ten hold 6% to 6.5%.

The genes are TRBV7-3 and TRBJ2-1; TRBD1 might be the D (6 bases). The origin of this receptor is a man aged 40-55 years who had recovered from COVID-19. The sample taken for sequencing was PBMCs or T cells enriched from blood (not recorded which). CDR3 amino acids: CASRKTAGVHNEQFF. CDR3 DNA: TGTGCCAGCAGAAAAACGGCAGGGGTTCACAATGAGCAGTTCTTC.